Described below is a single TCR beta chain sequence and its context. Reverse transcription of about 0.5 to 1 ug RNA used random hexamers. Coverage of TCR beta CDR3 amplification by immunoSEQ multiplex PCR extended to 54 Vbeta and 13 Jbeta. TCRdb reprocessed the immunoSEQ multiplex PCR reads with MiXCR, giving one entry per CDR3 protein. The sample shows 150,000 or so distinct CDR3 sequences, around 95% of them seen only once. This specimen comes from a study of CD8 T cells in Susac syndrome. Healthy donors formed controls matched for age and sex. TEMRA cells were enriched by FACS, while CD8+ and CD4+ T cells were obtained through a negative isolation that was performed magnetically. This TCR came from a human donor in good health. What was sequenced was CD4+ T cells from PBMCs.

The CDR3 reads CSALRWDRRYEQYF. CDR3 bases: TGCAGCGCCCTACGCTGGGACAGACGCTACGAGCAGTACTTC. V gene TRBV29-1 combines with J gene TRBJ2-7; 7 bases are a match to TRBD1. The CDR3 is 14 amino acids. Germline trimming cut 7 bases from V and 3 bases from J; bases unmatched to any gene: 12. Per the germline V gene, CDR1 is SQVTM and CDR2 is ANQGSEA.